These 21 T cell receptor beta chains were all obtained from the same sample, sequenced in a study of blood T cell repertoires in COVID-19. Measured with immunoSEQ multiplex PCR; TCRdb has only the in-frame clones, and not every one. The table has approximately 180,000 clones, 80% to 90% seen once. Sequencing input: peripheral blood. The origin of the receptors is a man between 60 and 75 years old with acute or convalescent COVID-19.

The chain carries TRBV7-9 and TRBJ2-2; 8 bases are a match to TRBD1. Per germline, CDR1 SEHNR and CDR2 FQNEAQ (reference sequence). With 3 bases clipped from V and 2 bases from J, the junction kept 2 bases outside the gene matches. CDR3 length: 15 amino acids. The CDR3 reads CASSFGTGNTGELFF. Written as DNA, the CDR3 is TGTGCCAGCAGCTTCGGGACAGGCAACACCGGGGAGCTGTTTTTT.

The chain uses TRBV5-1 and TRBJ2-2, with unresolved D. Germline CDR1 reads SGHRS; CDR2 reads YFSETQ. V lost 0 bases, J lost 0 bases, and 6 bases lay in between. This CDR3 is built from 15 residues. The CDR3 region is CASSLAVSNTGELFF. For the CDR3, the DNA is TGCGCCAGCAGCTTGGCGGTTTCGAACACCGGGGAGCTGTTTTTT.

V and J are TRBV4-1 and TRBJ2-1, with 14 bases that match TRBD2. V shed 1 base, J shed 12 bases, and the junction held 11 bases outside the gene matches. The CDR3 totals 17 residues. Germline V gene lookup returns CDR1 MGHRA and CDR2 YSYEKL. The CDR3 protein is CASSQVPAGLAGELQFF. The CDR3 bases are TGCGCCAGCAGCCAAGTACCGGCGGGACTAGCGGGAGAGCTGCAGTTCTTC.

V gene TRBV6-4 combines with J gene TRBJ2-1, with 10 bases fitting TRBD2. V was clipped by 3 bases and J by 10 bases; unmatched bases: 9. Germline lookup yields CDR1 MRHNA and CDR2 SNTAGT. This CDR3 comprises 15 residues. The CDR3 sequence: CASSEEAGGAREQFF. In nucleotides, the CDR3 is TGTGCCAGCAGTGAGGAAGCGGGAGGGGCGCGCGAGCAGTTCTTC.

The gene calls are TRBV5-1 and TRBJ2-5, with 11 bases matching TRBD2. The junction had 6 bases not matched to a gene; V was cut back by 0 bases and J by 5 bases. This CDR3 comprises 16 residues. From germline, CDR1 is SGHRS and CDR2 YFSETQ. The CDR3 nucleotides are TGCGCCAGCAGCTTGGGACTAGCGGGATCGGGTGAGACCCAGTACTTC. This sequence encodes CASSLGLAGSGETQYF.

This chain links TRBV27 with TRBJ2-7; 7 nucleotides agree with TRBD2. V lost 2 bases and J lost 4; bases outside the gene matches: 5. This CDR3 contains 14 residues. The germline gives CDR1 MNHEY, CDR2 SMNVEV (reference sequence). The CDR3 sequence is CASSLGLGGYEQYF. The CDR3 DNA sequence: TGTGCCAGCAGTTTAGGACTCGGGGGGTACGAGCAGTACTTC.

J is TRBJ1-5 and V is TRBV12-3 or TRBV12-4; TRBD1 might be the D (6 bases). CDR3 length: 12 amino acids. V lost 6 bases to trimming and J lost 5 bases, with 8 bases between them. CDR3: CASSPGDQPQHF. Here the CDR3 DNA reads TGTGCCAGCAGCCCAGGGGATCAGCCCCAGCATTTT.

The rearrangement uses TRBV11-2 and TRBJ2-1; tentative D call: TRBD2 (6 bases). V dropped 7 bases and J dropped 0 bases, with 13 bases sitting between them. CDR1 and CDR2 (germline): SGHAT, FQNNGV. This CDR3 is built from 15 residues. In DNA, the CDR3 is TGTGCCAGCAACCTCGCGGGACCCTCCTACAATGAGCAGTTCTTC. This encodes CASNLAGPSYNEQFF.

DNA for the CDR3: TGCGCCAGCGGACTAGCTAGGTACGAGCAGTTCTTC. Protein product: CASGLARYEQFF. The genes are TRBV5-1 and TRBJ2-1; 8 bases map to TRBD2. The CDR3 contains 12 residues. Germline V gives CDR1 SGHRS, CDR2 YFSETQ. V lost 7 bases and J lost 10; bases outside the gene matches: 7. Variable domain in full (rest from reference TRBV5-1 and TRBJ2-1): KAGVTQTPRYLIKTRGQQVTLSCSPISGHRSVSWYQQTPGQGLQFLFEYFSETQRNKGNFPGRFSGRQFSNSRSEMNVSTLELGDSALYLCASGLARYEQFFGPGTRLTVL.

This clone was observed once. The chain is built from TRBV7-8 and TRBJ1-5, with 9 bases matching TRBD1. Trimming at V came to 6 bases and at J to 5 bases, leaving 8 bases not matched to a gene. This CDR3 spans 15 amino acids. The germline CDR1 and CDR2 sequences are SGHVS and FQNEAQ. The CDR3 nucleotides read TGTGCCAGCAGTTCCAGGCGACAGGGGGATCAGCCCCAGCATTTT. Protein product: CASSSRRQGDQPQHF.

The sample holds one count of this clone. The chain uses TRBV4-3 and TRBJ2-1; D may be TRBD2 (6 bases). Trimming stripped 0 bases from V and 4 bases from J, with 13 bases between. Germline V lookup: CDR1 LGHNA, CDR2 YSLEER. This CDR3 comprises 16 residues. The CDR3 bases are TGCGCCAGCAGCCAAGACACCGGCGGGACTTACAATGAGCAGTTCTTC. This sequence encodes CASSQDTGGTYNEQFF.

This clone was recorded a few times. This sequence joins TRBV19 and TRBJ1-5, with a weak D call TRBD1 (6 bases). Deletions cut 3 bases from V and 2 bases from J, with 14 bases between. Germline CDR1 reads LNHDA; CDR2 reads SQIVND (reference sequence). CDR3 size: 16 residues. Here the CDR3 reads CASSIVPTGRNQPQHF. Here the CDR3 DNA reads TGTGCCAGTAGTATTGTTCCGACAGGACGCAATCAGCCCCAGCATTTT.

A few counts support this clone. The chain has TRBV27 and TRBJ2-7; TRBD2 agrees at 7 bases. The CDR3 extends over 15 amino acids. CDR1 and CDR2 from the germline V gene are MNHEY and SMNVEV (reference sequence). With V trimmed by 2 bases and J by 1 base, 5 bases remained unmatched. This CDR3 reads CASSLDVGGSYEQYF. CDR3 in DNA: TGTGCCAGCAGTTTAGATGTGGGAGGGTCCTACGAGCAGTACTTC.

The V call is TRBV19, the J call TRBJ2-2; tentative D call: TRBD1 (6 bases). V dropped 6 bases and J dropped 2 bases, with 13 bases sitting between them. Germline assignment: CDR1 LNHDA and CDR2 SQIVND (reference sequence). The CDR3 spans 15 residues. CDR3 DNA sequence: TGTGCCAGTAGACCGCCAGGGGTAAACACCGGGGAGCTGTTTTTT. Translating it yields CASRPPGVNTGELFF.

The CDR3 DNA follows: TGTGCCAGCAGCCCCCGGGGTAGCGGCCCGGGGGAGCAGTACTTC. Translation: CASSPRGSGPGEQYF. The rearrangement joins TRBV9 to TRBJ2-7, with D possibly TRBD2 on 6 matching bases. Germline V CDR1 and CDR2: SGDLS, YYNGEE. The CDR3 sequence is 15 residues long. Between the trimmed V and J ends, which lost 4 bases and 7 bases, there was a span of 21 bases.

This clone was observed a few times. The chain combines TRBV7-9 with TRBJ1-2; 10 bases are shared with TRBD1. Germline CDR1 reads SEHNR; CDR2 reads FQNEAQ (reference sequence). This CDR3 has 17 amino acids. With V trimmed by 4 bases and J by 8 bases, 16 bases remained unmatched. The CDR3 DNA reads TGTGCCAGCAGCTCGACGGGACAGGGGAAGGCGTTCCGCGGCTACACCTTC. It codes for CASSSTGQGKAFRGYTF. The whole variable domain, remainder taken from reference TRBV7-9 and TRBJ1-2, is DTGVSQNPRHKITKRGQNVTFRCDPISEHNRLYWYRQTLGQGPEFLTYFQNEAQLEKSRLLSDRFSAERPKGSFSTLEIQRTEQGDSAMYLCASSSTGQGKAFRGYTFGSGTRLTVV.

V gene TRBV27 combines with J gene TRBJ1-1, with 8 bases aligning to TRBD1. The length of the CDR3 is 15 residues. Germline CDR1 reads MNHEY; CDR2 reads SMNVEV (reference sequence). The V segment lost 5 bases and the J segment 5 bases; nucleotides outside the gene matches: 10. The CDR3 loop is CASSIDRGGWTEAFF. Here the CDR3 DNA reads TGTGCCAGCAGTATAGACAGGGGAGGTTGGACTGAAGCTTTCTTT.

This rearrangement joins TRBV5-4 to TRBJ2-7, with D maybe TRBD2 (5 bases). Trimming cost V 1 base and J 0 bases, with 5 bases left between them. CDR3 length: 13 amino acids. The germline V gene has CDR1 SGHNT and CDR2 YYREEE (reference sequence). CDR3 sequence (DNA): TGTGCCAGCAGCTTGCGGGACTCCTACGAGCAGTACTTC. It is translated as CASSLRDSYEQYF.

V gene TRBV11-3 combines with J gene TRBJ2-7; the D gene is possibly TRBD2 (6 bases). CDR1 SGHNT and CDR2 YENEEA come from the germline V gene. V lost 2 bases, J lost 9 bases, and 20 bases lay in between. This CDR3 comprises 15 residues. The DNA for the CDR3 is TGTGCCAGCAGCTTAATCTCCCGGGAGCTTCAAGGGCAGTACTTC. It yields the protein CASSLISRELQGQYF.

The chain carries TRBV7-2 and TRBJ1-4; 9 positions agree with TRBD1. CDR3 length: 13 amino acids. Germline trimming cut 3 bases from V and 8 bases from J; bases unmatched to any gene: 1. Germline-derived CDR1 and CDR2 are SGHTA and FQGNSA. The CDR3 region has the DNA TGTGCCAGCAGCTTGGACAGGGGAGAAAAACTGTTTTTT. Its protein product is CASSLDRGEKLFF.

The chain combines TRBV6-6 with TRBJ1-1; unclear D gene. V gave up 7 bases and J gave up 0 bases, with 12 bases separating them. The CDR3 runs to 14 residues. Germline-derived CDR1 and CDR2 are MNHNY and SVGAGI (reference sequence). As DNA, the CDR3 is TGTGCCAGCACCCCGCCCCAGATGAACACTGAAGCTTTCTTT. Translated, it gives CASTPPQMNTEAFF.